The clone carrying this T cell receptor (beta chain) was found many times. What it binds is not known. This record belongs to a study of glioma-infiltrating T cells. Study findings and constraints: CDR3 overlap between tissue and blood was very small.

Using RNA template, CDR3s of TCR alpha and beta were amplified with iRepertoire arm-PCR. TCRdb independently ran MiXCR on the multiplex PCR reads; one entry per CDR3 protein. Of some 120,000 distinct CDR3 sequences detected, more than 20% appear once; the ten largest clones hold about 16%. The specimen was glioma tissue, nonneoplastic brain tissue, or PBMCs (not recorded which). The clonotype originates from a human donor with low-grade glioma or glioblastoma, undergoing nonglioma brain surgery, or in good health (not recorded which).

This CDR3 reads CASSSGLTLPDNEQFF. In nucleotides, the CDR3 is TGTGCCAGCAGCTCGGGACTAACCCTCCCAGACAATGAGCAGTTCTTC. The chain employs TRBV7-9 and TRBJ2-1; 7 positions match TRBD2. Germline CDR1 reads SEHNR; CDR2 reads FQNEAQ (reference sequence). With 4 bases clipped from V and 5 bases from J, the junction kept 11 bases outside the gene matches. This CDR3 comprises 16 residues.